The TCR beta chain described here comes from a study of blood T cell repertoires in COVID-19. In the study's own analysis: From reference gene primer amplification, estimates of nucleated cell counts were derived. The table came from immunoSEQ multiplex PCR; TCRdb's copy has only in-frame clones and leaves some out. The D gene and trimming were derived from the DNA, and the V and J assignments and clone size from that table. The table has around 170,000 clones, roughly 85% seen once. In terms of age and location, participants ranged from roughly 18 to 89 years and lived in 24 US areas. Participants had their cohort set by participant-reported clinical history. Two negative PCRs, clearance, or symptom resolution had been documented for recovered Cohort 3 donors. The germline V gene has CDR1 KGHDR and CDR2 SFDVKD. The ends lost 6 bases at V and 5 bases at J; junction bases unmatched: 10. The CDR3 spans 15 residues.

This clone was seen a single time. The receptor comes from a woman aged 18-29 years who had recovered from COVID-19. Sequenced input: PBMCs or T cells enriched from blood (not recorded which). The V call is TRBV24-1, the J call TRBJ2-5; the match to TRBD1 covers 8 bases. The CDR3 nucleotides are TGTGCCACCAGTAAGGGAACAGGGGGTTGGGAGACCCAGTACTTC. Encoded protein: CATSKGTGGWETQYF.